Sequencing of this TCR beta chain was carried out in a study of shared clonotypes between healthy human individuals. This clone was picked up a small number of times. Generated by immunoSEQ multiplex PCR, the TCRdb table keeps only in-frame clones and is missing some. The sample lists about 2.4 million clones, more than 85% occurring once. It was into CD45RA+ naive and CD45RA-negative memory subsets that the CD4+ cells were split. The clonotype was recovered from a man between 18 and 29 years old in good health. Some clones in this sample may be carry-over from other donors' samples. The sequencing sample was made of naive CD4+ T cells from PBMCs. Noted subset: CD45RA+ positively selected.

DNA of the CDR3: TGTGCCAGCAGCTTTGGGGCAGTGTACACTGAAGCTTTCTTT. Residues: CASSFGAVYTEAFF. The rearrangement joins TRBV7-9 to TRBJ1-1; tentatively, D is TRBD1 (5 bases). The ends were cut back, 3 bases at V and 3 bases at J, with 11 bases in the middle. CDR1 and CDR2 from the germline V gene are SEHNR and FQNEAQ (reference sequence). This CDR3 spans 14 amino acids.